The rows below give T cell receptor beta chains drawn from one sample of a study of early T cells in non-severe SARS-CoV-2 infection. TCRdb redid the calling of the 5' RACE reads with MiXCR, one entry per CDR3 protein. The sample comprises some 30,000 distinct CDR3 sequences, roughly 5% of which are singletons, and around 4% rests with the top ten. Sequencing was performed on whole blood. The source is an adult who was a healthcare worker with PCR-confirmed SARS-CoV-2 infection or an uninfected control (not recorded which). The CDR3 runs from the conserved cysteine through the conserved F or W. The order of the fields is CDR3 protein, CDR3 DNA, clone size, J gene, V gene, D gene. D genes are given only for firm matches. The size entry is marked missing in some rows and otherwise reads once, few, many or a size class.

CDR3: CASSYNEAPATLEQYF
DNA: TGTGCCAGCAGTTACAACGAAGCACCGGCTACGCTCGAGCAGTACTTC
size: many
J: TRBJ2-7
V: TRBV6-5
D: .

CDR3: CASSYSTGARNTEAFF
DNA: TGTGCCAGCAGTTACTCAACAGGGGCTAGGAACACTGAAGCTTTCTTT
size: .
J: TRBJ1-1
V: TRBV6-5
D: TRBD1

CDR3: CASSLDLGTGGYTF
DNA: TGTGCCAGCAGCTTAGATCTGGGAACCGGCGGCTACACCTTC
size: many
J: TRBJ1-2
V: TRBV7-2
D: .

CDR3: CSADVWEGSYEQYF
DNA: TGCAGTGCTGACGTTTGGGAGGGCTCCTACGAGCAGTACTTC
size: many
J: TRBJ2-7
V: TRBV20-1
D: TRBD2

CDR3: CASSFPGSYEQYF
DNA: TGTGCCAGCAGTTTCCCAGGGTCCTACGAGCAGTACTTC
size: .
J: TRBJ2-7
V: TRBV12-3/TRBV12-4
D: .

CDR3: CASSQRLDRSYQETQYF
DNA: TGTGCCAGCAGCCAACGCCTTGACCGCTCGTACCAAGAGACCCAGTACTTC
size: many
J: TRBJ2-5
V: TRBV7-6
D: .

CDR3: CASTDNREVSYNEQFF
DNA: TGTGCCAGCACCGATAACAGGGAAGTTTCCTACAATGAGCAGTTCTTC
size: few
J: TRBJ2-1
V: TRBV7-2
D: .

CDR3: CSAPSTVNTEAFF
DNA: TGCAGTGCACCTTCGACAGTGAACACTGAAGCTTTCTTT
size: .
J: TRBJ1-1
V: TRBV20-1
D: .

CDR3: CASSSTMGQGGGYTF
DNA: TGTGCCAGCAGCAGTACTATGGGACAGGGTGGCGGCTACACCTTC
size: many
J: TRBJ1-2
V: TRBV5-6
D: TRBD1

CDR3: CASSLSADTSTDTQYF
DNA: TGTGCCAGCAGTTTATCGGCGGATACTAGCACAGATACGCAGTATTTT
size: few
J: TRBJ2-3
V: TRBV28
D: .

CDR3: CASSLTSRGPYEQYF
DNA: TGTGCCAGCAGCTTAACCTCGCGGGGCCCCTACGAGCAGTACTTC
size: many
J: TRBJ2-7
V: TRBV7-2
D: .

CDR3: CAISDAQETQYF
DNA: TGTGCCATCAGTGATGCCCAAGAGACCCAGTACTTC
size: many
J: TRBJ2-5
V: TRBV10-3
D: .

CDR3: CASSLGDRGGWSEQPQHF
DNA: TGTGCCAGCAGCTTAGGGGACAGGGGAGGATGGTCCGAGCAGCCCCAGCATTTT
size: many
J: TRBJ1-5
V: TRBV11-2
D: TRBD1

CDR3: CASSEGGAFGGELFF
DNA: TGCGCCAGCAGTGAGGGGGGGGCGTTCGGCGGGGAGCTGTTTTTT
size: many
J: TRBJ2-2
V: TRBV10-2
D: .

CDR3: CSARVAQGGDEQFF
DNA: TGCAGTGCTAGAGTCGCGCAGGGTGGGGATGAGCAGTTCTTC
size: many
J: TRBJ2-1
V: TRBV20-1
D: .

CDR3: CASSIENGRAKNIQYF
DNA: TGTGCCAGTAGTATCGAGAACGGACGGGCCAAAAACATTCAGTACTTC
size: many
J: TRBJ2-4
V: TRBV19
D: .

CDR3: CASSLTGPSEAFF
DNA: TGCGCCAGCAGCCTTACTGGACCGTCTGAAGCTTTCTTT
size: many
J: TRBJ1-1
V: TRBV5-1
D: .

CDR3: CASSQDLGRPQHF
DNA: TGCGCCAGCAGCCAAGATCTAGGAAGGCCCCAGCATTTT
size: many
J: TRBJ1-5
V: TRBV4-1
D: .

CDR3: CASSLVKKSGTGYPANTGELFF
DNA: TGTGCCAGCAGTTTAGTAAAAAAATCCGGGACAGGTTACCCGGCAAACACCGGGGAGCTGTTTTTT
size: .
J: TRBJ2-2
V: TRBV12-3/TRBV12-4
D: TRBD1

CDR3: CASSKLAGGTKNIQYF
DNA: TGTGCCAGCAGCAAACTAGCGGGAGGAACCAAAAACATTCAGTACTTC
size: many
J: TRBJ2-4
V: TRBV12-3/TRBV12-4
D: TRBD2